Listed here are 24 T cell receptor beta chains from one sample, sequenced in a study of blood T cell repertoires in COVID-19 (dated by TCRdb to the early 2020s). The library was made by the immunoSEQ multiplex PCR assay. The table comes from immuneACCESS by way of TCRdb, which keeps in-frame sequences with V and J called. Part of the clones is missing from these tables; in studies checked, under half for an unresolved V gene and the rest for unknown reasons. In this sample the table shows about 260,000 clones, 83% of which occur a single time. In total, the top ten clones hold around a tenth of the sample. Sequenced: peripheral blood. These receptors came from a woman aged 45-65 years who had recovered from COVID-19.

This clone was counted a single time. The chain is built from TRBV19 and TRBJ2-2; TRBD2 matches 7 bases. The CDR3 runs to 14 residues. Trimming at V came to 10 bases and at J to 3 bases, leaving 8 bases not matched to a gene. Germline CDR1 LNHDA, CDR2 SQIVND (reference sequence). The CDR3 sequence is CATSTSAYTGELFF. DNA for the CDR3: TGTGCCACCTCCACTAGCGCGTACACCGGGGAGCTGTTTTTT.

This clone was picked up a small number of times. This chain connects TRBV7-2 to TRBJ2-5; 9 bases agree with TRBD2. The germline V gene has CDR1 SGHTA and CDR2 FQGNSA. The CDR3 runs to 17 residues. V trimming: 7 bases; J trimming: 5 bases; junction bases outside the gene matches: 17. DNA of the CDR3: TGTGCCAGCACCCCAAGGTCGGCGGGGGGGCCGTTGGAGACCCAGTACTTC. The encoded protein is CASTPRSAGGPLETQYF.

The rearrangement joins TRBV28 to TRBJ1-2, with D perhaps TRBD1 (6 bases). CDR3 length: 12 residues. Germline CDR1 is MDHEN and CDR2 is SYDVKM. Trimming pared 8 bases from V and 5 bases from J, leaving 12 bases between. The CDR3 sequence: CASVDSAYGYTF. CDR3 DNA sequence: TGTGCCAGCGTGGACAGCGCTTATGGCTACACCTTC.

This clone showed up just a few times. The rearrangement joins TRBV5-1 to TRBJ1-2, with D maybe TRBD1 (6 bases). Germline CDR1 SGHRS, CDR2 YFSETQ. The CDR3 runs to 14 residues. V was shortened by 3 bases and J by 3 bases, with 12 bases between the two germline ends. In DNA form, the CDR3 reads TGCGCCAGCAGCTCTCCGGGACAAGACTATGGCTACACCTTC. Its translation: CASSSPGQDYGYTF.

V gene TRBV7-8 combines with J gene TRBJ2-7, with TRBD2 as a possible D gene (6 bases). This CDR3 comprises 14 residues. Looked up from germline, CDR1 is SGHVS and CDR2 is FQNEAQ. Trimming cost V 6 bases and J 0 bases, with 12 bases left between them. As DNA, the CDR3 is TGTGCCAGCAGGGTGGGGGGAGGCTCCTACGAGCAGTACTTC. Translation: CASRVGGGSYEQYF.

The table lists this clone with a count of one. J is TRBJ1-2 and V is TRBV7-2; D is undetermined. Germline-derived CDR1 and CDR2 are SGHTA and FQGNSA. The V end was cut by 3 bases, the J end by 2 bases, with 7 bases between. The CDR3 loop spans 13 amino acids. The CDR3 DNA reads TGTGCCAGCAGCTTTAGCAAGAACTATGGCTACACCTTC. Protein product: CASSFSKNYGYTF.

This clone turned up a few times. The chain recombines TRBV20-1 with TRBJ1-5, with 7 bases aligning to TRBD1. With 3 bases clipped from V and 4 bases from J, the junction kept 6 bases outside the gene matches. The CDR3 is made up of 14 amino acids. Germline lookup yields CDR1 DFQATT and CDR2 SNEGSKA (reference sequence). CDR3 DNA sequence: TGCAGTGCTAGTCCAACAGGGGCTAATCAGCCCCAGCATTTT. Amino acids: CSASPTGANQPQHF.

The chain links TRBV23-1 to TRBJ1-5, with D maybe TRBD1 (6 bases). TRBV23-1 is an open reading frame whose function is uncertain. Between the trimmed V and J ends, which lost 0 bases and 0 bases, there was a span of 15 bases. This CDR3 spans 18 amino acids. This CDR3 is CASSQSGGGPYSNQPQHF. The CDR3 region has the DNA TGCGCCAGCAGTCAATCAGGGGGGGGCCCTTATAGCAATCAGCCCCAGCATTTT.

This CDR3 reads CASSLEGHSNQPQHF. The CDR3 nucleotides read TGTGCCAGCAGCTTAGAGGGGCATAGCAATCAGCCCCAGCATTTT. The V and J genes are TRBV7-9 and TRBJ1-5; D may be TRBD1 (5 bases). V gave up 1 base and J gave up 0 bases, with 7 bases separating them. Germline CDR1 SEHNR, CDR2 FQNEAQ (reference sequence). The CDR3 extends over 15 amino acids. Full variable domain (missing parts from reference TRBV7-9 and TRBJ1-5): DTGVSQNPRHKITKRGQNVTFRCDPISEHNRLYWYRQTLGQGPEFLTYFQNEAQLEKSRLLSDRFSAERPKGSFSTLEIQRTEQGDSAMYLCASSLEGHSNQPQHFGDGTRLSIL.

The chain's CDR3 is CASSIHTRRGDTQYF. CDR3 DNA: TGCGCCAGCAGCATCCACACCAGACGGGGGGATACGCAGTATTTT. The chain links TRBV5-1 to TRBJ2-3; weak D call: TRBD2 (6 bases). Trimming cost V 4 bases and J 6 bases, with 18 bases left between them. Germline V gene sequence: CDR1 SGHRS, CDR2 YFSETQ. This CDR3 has 15 residues.

The DNA for the CDR3 is TGTGCCAGTAGTATAGCGGACAGGTCCTCCTACGAGCAGTACTTC. Translating it yields CASSIADRSSYEQYF. The chain joins TRBV19 to TRBJ2-7; TRBD1 matches at 7 bases. This CDR3 is built from 15 residues. Germline V CDR1 and CDR2: LNHDA, SQIVND (reference sequence). The V segment lost 1 base and the J segment 0 bases; nucleotides outside the gene matches: 3. Combining the CDR3 with reference TRBV19 and TRBJ2-7 gives the whole variable domain DGGITQSPKYLFRKEGQNVTLSCEQNLNHDAMYWYRQDPGQGLRLIYYSQIVNDFQKGDIAEGYSVSREKKESFPLTVTSAQKNPTAFYLCASSIADRSSYEQYFGPGTRLTVT.

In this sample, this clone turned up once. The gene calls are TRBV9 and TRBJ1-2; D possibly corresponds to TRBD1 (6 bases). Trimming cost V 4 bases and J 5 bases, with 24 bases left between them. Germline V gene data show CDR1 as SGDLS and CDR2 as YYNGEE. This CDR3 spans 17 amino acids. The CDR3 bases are TGTGCCAGCAGCAGAACGGACAGCCCACACGGAGGATATGGCTACACCTTC. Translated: CASSRTDSPHGGYGYTF.

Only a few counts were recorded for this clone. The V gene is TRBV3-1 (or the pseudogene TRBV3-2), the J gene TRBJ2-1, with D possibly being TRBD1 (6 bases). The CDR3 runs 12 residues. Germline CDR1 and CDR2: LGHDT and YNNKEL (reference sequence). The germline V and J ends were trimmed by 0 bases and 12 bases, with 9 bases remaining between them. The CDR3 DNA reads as TGTGCCAGCAGCCAAGAGGGGGCACTGCAGTTCTTC. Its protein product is CASSQEGALQFF.

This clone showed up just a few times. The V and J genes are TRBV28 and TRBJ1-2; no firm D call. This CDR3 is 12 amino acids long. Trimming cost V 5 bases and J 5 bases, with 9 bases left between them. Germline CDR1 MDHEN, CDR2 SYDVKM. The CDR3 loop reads CASSPQQYGYTF. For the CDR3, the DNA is TGTGCCAGCAGTCCCCAACAGTATGGCTACACCTTC.

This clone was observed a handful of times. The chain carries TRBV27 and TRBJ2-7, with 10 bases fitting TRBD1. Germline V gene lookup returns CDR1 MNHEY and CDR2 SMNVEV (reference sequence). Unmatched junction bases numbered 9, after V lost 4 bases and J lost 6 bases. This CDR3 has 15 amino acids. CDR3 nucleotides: TGTGCCAGCAGTTCGGATAGGACAGGGGGTACCGAGCAGTACTTC. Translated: CASSSDRTGGTEQYF.

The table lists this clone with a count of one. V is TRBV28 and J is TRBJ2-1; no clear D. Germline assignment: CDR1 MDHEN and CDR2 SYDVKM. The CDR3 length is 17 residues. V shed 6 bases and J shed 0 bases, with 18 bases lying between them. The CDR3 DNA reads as TGTGCCAGCAGACTCTCCGAACCGGTGAGCTCCTACAATGAGCAGTTCTTC. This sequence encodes CASRLSEPVSSYNEQFF. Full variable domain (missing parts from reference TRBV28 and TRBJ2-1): DVKVTQSSRYLVKRTGEKVFLECVQDMDHENMFWYRQDPGLGLRLIYFSYDVKMKEKGDIPEGYSVSREKKERFSLILESASTNQTSMYLCASRLSEPVSSYNEQFFGPGTRLTVL.

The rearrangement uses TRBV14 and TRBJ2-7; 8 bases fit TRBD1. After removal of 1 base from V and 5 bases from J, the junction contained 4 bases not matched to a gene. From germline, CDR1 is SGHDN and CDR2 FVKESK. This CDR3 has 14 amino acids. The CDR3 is CASSQVNRGDEQYF. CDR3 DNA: TGTGCCAGCAGCCAAGTCAACAGGGGGGACGAGCAGTACTTC.

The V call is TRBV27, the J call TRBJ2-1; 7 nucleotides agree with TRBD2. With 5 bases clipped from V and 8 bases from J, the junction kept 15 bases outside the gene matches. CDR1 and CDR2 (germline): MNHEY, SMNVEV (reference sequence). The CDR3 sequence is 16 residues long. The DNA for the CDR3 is TGTGCCAGCAGTGACCCGGGGGGTCGGCCGTCCTATGAGCAGTTCTTC. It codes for CASSDPGGRPSYEQFF.

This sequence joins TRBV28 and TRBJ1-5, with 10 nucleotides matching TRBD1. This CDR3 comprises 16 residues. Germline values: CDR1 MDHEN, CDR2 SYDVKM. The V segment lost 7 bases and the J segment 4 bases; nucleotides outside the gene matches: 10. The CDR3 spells CASITRQGAGNQPQHF. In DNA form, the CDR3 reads TGTGCCAGCATCACCCGACAGGGGGCTGGAAATCAGCCCCAGCATTTT.

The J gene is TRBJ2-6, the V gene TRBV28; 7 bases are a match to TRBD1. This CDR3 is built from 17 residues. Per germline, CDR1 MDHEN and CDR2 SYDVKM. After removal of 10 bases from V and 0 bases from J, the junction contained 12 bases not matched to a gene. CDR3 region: CAIWDRNKNSGANVLTF. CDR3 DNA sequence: TGTGCCATCTGGGACAGAAACAAAAACTCTGGGGCCAACGTCCTGACTTTC.

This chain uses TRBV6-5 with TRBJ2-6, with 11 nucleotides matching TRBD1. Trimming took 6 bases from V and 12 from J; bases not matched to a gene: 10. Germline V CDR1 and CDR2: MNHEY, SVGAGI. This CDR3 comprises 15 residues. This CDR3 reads CASRLRDRGWAVLTF. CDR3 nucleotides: TGTGCCAGCAGGCTACGGGACAGGGGGTGGGCCGTCCTGACTTTC.

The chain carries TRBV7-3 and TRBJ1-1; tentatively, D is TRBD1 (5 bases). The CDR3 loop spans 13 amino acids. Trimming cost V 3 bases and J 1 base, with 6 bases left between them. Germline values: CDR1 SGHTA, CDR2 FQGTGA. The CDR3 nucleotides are TGTGCCAGCAGCTTCCAGGGGAACACTGAAGCTTTCTTT. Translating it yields CASSFQGNTEAFF.

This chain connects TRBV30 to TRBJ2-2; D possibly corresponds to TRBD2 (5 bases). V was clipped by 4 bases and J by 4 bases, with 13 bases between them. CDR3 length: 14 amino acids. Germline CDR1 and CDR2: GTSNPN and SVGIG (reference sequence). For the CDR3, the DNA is TGTGCCTGGACTTCCGGGGAAATCACCGGGGAGCTGTTTTTT. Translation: CAWTSGEITGELFF.

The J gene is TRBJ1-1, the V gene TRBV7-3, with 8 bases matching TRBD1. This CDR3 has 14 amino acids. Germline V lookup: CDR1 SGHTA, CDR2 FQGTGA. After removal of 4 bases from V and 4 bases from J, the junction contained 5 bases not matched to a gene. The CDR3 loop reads CASSSGGQGTEAFF. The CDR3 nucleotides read TGTGCCAGCAGCTCAGGGGGCCAAGGCACTGAAGCTTTCTTT.